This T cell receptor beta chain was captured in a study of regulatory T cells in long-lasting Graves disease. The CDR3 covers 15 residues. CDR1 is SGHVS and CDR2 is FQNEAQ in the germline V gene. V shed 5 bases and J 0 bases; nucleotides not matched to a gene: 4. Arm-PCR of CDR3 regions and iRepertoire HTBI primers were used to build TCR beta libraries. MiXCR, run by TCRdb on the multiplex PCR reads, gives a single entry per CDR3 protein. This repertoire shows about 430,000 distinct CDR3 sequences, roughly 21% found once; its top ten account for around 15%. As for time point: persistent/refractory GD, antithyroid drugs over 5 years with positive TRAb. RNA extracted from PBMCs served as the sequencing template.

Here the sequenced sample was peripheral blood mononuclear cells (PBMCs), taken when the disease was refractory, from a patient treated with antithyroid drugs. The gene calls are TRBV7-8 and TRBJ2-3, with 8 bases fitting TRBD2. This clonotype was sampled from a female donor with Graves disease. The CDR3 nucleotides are TGTGCCAGCAGCCCAAGACTAGCGAGCACAGATACGCAGTATTTT. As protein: CASSPRLASTDTQYF.